A selection of T cell receptor beta chains follows, all from one sample in a study of T cells in Graves' hyperthyroidism and ophthalmopathy. TCRdb re-called the multiplex PCR reads through MiXCR, storing one row per CDR3 protein. Of fewer than 600,000 distinct CDR3 sequences in the sample, around 13% were seen once. Input material: blood. The receptor source for this set is a woman in her thirties or forties with Graves' hyperthyroidism. The CDR3 runs from the conserved cysteine through the conserved F or W. A D gene is named only where the DNA matches it firmly. The size entry is marked missing in some rows and otherwise reads once, few, many or a size class.

J | length | V | size | D | CDR3 | DNA
TRBJ2-7 | 13 | TRBV30 | many | NA | CAWDRGGAAEQYF | TGTGCCTGGGATAGGGGGGGAGCTGCCGAGCAGTACTTC
TRBJ2-7 | 19 | TRBV6-2/TRBV6-3 | NA | NA | CASSYSIVGEGRWDYEQYF | TGTGCCAGCAGTTACTCCATCGTAGGCGAGGGACGTTGGGACTACGAGCAGTACTTC
TRBJ1-1 | 14 | TRBV28 | many | NA | CASARGLRNTEAFF | TGTGCCAGCGCCCGGGGACTCAGGAACACTGAAGCTTTCTTT
TRBJ2-2 | 15 | TRBV5-4 | few | TRBD2 | CASSRGTSETGELFF | TGTGCCAGCAGCCGGGGGACTAGCGAAACCGGGGAGCTGTTTTTT
TRBJ2-1 | 17 | TRBV5-1 | many | TRBD2 | CASSLKSSGRADNEQFF | TGCGCCAGCAGCTTGAAATCTAGCGGGAGGGCCGACAATGAGCAGTTCTTC
TRBJ1-6 | 15 | TRBV2 | many | TRBD1 | CASSDGRGTGSPLHF | TGTGCCAGCAGTGACGGCAGGGGGACCGGTTCACCCCTCCACTTT
TRBJ2-3 | 14 | TRBV27 | few | NA | CASSLWVSTDTQYF | TGTGCCAGCAGTCTTTGGGTTAGCACAGATACGCAGTATTTT
TRBJ2-4 | 16 | TRBV15 | NA | TRBD1 | CATSREGTGEENIQYF | TGTGCCACCAGCAGAGAAGGGACAGGGGAGGAAAACATTCAGTACTTC
TRBJ2-3 | 12 | TRBV7-9 | many | NA | CASSSFTDTQYF | TGTGCCAGCAGCTCGTTCACAGATACGCAGTATTTT
TRBJ2-7 | 12 | TRBV29-1 | few | NA | CSVGQGRYEQYF | TGCAGCGTAGGGCAGGGGCGGTACGAGCAGTACTTC
TRBJ2-2 | 13 | TRBV6-1 | many | NA | CASRGLNTGELFF | TGTGCCAGCAGGGGGCTAAACACCGGGGAGCTGTTTTTT
TRBJ2-3 | 16 | TRBV6-5 | few | TRBD2 | CASSYGGRAGTDTQYF | TGTGCCAGCAGTTATGGCGGGAGGGCCGGGACAGATACGCAGTATTTT
TRBJ2-7 | 17 | TRBV2 | many | TRBD2 | CASSEAYLAGSSHEQYF | TGTGCCAGCAGTGAAGCTTATCTAGCGGGATCATCCCACGAGCAGTACTTC
TRBJ2-6 | 18 | TRBV9 | NA | NA | CASSVEDRLYSGANVLTF | TGTGCCAGCAGCGTAGAAGACAGGCTGTACTCTGGGGCCAACGTCCTGACTTTC
TRBJ1-6 | 15 | TRBV9 | NA | NA | CASSVDGADNSPLHF | TGTGCCAGCAGCGTAGATGGGGCTGATAATTCACCCCTCCACTTT
TRBJ1-1 | 15 | TRBV11-2 | many | NA | CASRRPGQRNTEAFF | TGTGCCAGCAGACGACCGGGACAAAGGAACACTGAAGCTTTCTTT
TRBJ1-1 | 13 | TRBV2 | many | NA | CASSAQIAPEAFF | TGTGCCAGCAGTGCCCAGATCGCCCCTGAAGCTTTCTTT
TRBJ1-1 | 12 | TRBV24-1 | few | NA | CATSDFVTEAFF | TGTGCCACCAGTGATTTTGTCACTGAAGCTTTCTTT
TRBJ2-1 | 14 | TRBV28 | many | NA | CASSVGGGYNEQFF | TGTGCCAGCAGTGTTGGGGGCGGGTACAATGAGCAGTTCTTC
TRBJ2-1 | 15 | TRBV7-6 | NA | TRBD2 | CAGSSGLAGGNEQFF | TGTGCCGGCAGCTCGGGACTAGCGGGAGGCAATGAGCAGTTCTTC
TRBJ2-1 | 16 | TRBV7-9 | many | TRBD1 | CASSRHRDRGYIEQFF | TGTGCCAGCAGCAGACACCGGGACAGGGGGTATATCGAGCAGTTCTTC
TRBJ2-7 | 14 | TRBV6-1 | NA | TRBD1 | CASSFPKQGAEQYF | TGTGCCAGCAGTTTTCCAAAACAGGGGGCCGAGCAGTACTTC
TRBJ2-1 | 15 | TRBV19 | NA | NA | CASSIEVGEYNEQFF | TGTGCCAGTAGTATCGAGGTAGGAGAATACAATGAGCAGTTCTTC
TRBJ2-1 | 16 | TRBV20-1 | few | TRBD2 | CSARDPGLAERGEQFF | TGCAGTGCTAGAGATCCGGGACTAGCGGAGAGGGGTGAGCAGTTCTTC
TRBJ1-1 | 10 | TRBV6-1 | NA | NA | CASGDRKAFF | TGTGCCAGCGGTGACAGGAAAGCTTTCTTT
TRBJ2-3 | 15 | TRBV7-9 | NA | NA | CASSFVGTSTDTQYF | TGTGCCAGCAGCTTTGTGGGGACCAGCACAGATACGCAGTATTTT
TRBJ2-1 | 14 | TRBV11-2 | many | NA | CASSSGPSGSEQFF | TGTGCCAGCAGCTCGGGACCTAGTGGGAGTGAGCAGTTCTTC
TRBJ1-1 | 15 | TRBV18 | NA | TRBD1 | CASSPQEGANTEAFF | TGTGCCAGCTCACCCCAAGAGGGGGCTAACACTGAAGCTTTCTTT
TRBJ2-5 | 11 | TRBV20-1 | many | NA | CSAPPLETQYF | TGCAGTGCTCCCCCGTTAGAGACCCAGTACTTC
TRBJ2-7 | 17 | TRBV5-1 | many | TRBD1 | CASSLARTGEVGYEQYF | TGCGCCAGCAGCTTGGCCCGGACAGGGGAGGTCGGTTACGAGCAGTACTTC
TRBJ1-1 | 10 | TRBV30 | few | NA | CAFGVPEAFF | TGTGCGTTTGGAGTACCTGAAGCTTTCTTT
TRBJ1-4 | 16 | TRBV30 | many | NA | CAWSPPGGVLWEKLFF | TGTGCCTGGAGTCCTCCCGGGGGGGTTTTATGGGAAAAACTGTTTTTT
TRBJ2-4 | 13 | TRBV24-1 | many | NA | CATSDSRRDIQYF | TGTGCCACCAGTGATAGCAGGAGAGACATTCAGTACTTC
TRBJ1-5 | 15 | TRBV20-1 | NA | TRBD1 | CSAWMGTGGNQPQHF | TGCAGTGCTTGGATGGGGACAGGGGGCAATCAGCCCCAGCATTTT
TRBJ1-6 | 15 | TRBV3-1 | few | NA | CASSRQLGVGSPLHF | TGTGCCAGCAGCCGCCAACTAGGGGTTGGCTCACCCCTCCACTTT
TRBJ1-2 | 14 | TRBV19 | few | NA | CASSIGTTNYGYTF | TGTGCCAGTAGTATAGGGACAACCAACTATGGCTACACCTTC